This T cell receptor (beta chain) came from a study of identical twins. Whole-study results and caveats: Abundant beta clonotypes from cord blood had fewer insertions, unlike memory repertoires, which showed none. Sequences that were out-of-frame, alpha and twin-shared displayed an excess of low generation probability.

CDR3 length: 15 amino acids. V shed 6 bases and J 5 bases; nucleotides not matched to a gene: 10. Germline V gives CDR1 MNHNS, CDR2 SASEGT. A universal primer site was added by template switching, and unique molecular identifiers were carried by the cDNA. Each CDR3 protein gets one entry after TCRdb re-called the 5' RACE reads with MiXCR. The sample holds hundreds of thousands of distinct CDR3 sequences, 8.5% to 9.5% seen once. The sample holds a few counts of this clonotype. Its antigen is unknown. This sample also appeared in a second study, on yellow fever vaccine responses in identical twins.

The source is a woman aged 18-30 years in good health. J is TRBJ2-3 and V is TRBV6-1; 8 positions match TRBD2. Sequencing input: PBMCs. In nucleotides, the CDR3 is TGTGCCAGCAGAGTAGCGGGAAAATGGAGAGATACGCAGTATTTT. Residues: CASRVAGKWRDTQYF.